This is a list of T cell receptor beta chains from one sample in a study of response to subunit inactivated influenza vaccine. TCRdb itself ran the RT-PCR reads through MiXCR, one entry per CDR3 protein. The data hold some 600,000 distinct CDR3 sequences, with 13% to 15% observed a single time. This specimen consisted of PBMCs from blood, obtained 14 to 15 days before vaccination. The receptors stem from a man in his fifties or sixties who received an inactivated influenza vaccine. Each CDR3 is given with its conserved first and last residue. Each record gives: clone size, V gene, D gene, J gene, CDR3 DNA, CDR3 protein. A D gene is named only where the DNA matches it firmly. Expanded clones are given a class, and other clones once, few, many or no size at all.

>few|TRBV7-2|-|TRBJ1-6
TGTGCCAGCAGCTTATTCGGACAACAAAATTCACCCCTCCACTTT
CASSLFGQQNSPLHF
>few|TRBV20-1|TRBD2|TRBJ2-3
TGCAGTGCTAAGGGTACTAGCGGGAGGGTCCGATTGAAGGGCACAGATACGCAGTATTTT
CSAKGTSGRVRLKGTDTQYF
>-|TRBV6-5|TRBD2|TRBJ2-7
TGTGCCAGCAGTTACTCGGGGGGAGGGACCTACGAGCAGTACTTC
CASSYSGGGTYEQYF
>few|TRBV29-1|-|TRBJ2-5
TGCAGCGTGGAGGCGAGGGGGAGAGAGACCCAGTACTTC
CSVEARGRETQYF
>-|TRBV20-1|TRBD2|TRBJ2-3
TGCAGTGCTGCTAGCGGGAGTCCAGATACGCAGTTTTTT
CSAASGSPDTQFF
>-|TRBV20-1|TRBD2|TRBJ2-3
TGCAGTGCCCCGGATCCACGGGAGGGCCAGGGAGATACGCAGTATTTT
CSAPDPREGQGDTQYF
>-|TRBV3-1|-|TRBJ2-7
TGTGCCAGCAGCCAAGACGTCAGAAACTACGAGCAGTACTTC
CASSQDVRNYEQYF
>-|TRBV9|TRBD1|TRBJ2-1
TGTGCCAGCAGCGGAGAAGGGGGCTATCGTTACGAGCAGTTCTTC
CASSGEGGYRYEQFF
>few|TRBV14|-|TRBJ2-2
TGTGCCAGCAGCCCGGATGGGCACTGGAACACCGGGGAGCTGTTTTTT
CASSPDGHWNTGELFF
>-|TRBV4-2|-|TRBJ1-1
TGTGCCAGCAGCCAAGACCTCAGACGGGACACTGAAGCTTTCTTT
CASSQDLRRDTEAFF
>-|TRBV20-1|-|TRBJ2-7
TGCAGTGCTACGACCCCGCCAGGCGCCGAGCAGTACTTC
CSATTPPGAEQYF
>-|TRBV6-2/TRBV6-3|-|TRBJ1-1
TGTGCCAGTCTGATGGCAGTGAACACTGAAGCTTTCTTT
CASLMAVNTEAFF
>-|TRBV15|-|TRBJ2-7
TGTGCCACCAGCAGAGATTCACAGACCTACGAGCAGTACTTC
CATSRDSQTYEQYF
>few|TRBV5-1|-|TRBJ1-5
TGCGCCAGCAGCACCGGGACGGAAGAGCCCCAGCATTTT
CASSTGTEEPQHF
>few|TRBV28|-|TRBJ2-3
TGTGCCAGCAGTTTATCGGTCAGGATCACGGATACGCAGTATTTT
CASSLSVRITDTQYF
>-|TRBV12-3/TRBV12-4|-|TRBJ1-4
TGTGCCAGCAGTCTCTCAGGGTTGTCGAGTGAAAAACTGTTTTTT
CASSLSGLSSEKLFF
>few|TRBV7-2|-|TRBJ1-2
TGTGCCAGCAGCTTAGATTTGGGCGGCTACACCTTC
CASSLDLGGYTF
>-|TRBV10-3|TRBD1|TRBJ2-5
TGTGCCATCGGCGGACAGGGGTCAGGAGAGACCCAGTACTTC
CAIGGQGSGETQYF
>-|TRBV20-1|TRBD2|TRBJ2-3
TGCAGTGCCCAACCGATGGCGGGGGTCACAGATACGCAGTATTTT
CSAQPMAGVTDTQYF
>-|TRBV7-8|-|TRBJ2-7
TGTGCCAGCAGCCTAGCGACTCACTCCTACGAGCAGTACTTC
CASSLATHSYEQYF
>-|TRBV7-2|-|TRBJ2-7
TGTGCCAGCAGCTTATCTTTAGTGAGCTCCTACGAGCAGTACTTC
CASSLSLVSSYEQYF
>few|TRBV4-1|TRBD2|TRBJ2-4
TGCGCCAGCAGCCAAGCGGGGGGGCTTTCCAAAAACATTCAGTACTTC
CASSQAGGLSKNIQYF
>-|TRBV29-1|-|TRBJ1-1
TGCAGCGTTGCCTCTGGCCGACCTGAAGCTTTCTTT
CSVASGRPEAFF
>few|TRBV7-8|TRBD1|TRBJ1-2
TGTGCCAGCAGCCTACAGGGGGGGACAGGTTATGGCTACACCTTC
CASSLQGGTGYGYTF
>-|TRBV20-1|-|TRBJ1-5
TGCAGTGCTAGTATATACGATCAGCCCCAGCATTTT
CSASIYDQPQHF